One and the same sample provided the 22 T cell receptor beta chains below, sequenced in a study of shared clonotypes between healthy human individuals. Repertoires were generated with immunoSEQ multiplex PCR, while TCRdb's copy carries only in-frame clones and drops some. The table has roughly 2.2 million clones, more than 80% seen once. The source material was naive CD4+ T cells from PBMCs. The subset: CD45RA+ positively selected. These receptors were taken from a man aged 18 to 29 in good health. Some clones in this sample may be carry-over from other donors' samples.

Details on this clone: In the same sample, other DNA sequences code for this CDR3. The chain combines TRBV5-1 with TRBJ1-3, with unresolved D. CDR3 length: 15 residues. The V end was cut by 0 bases, the J end by 0 bases, with 7 bases between. The V gene's germline CDR1 is SGHRS and CDR2 YFSETQ. Here the CDR3 reads CASSLAPGSGNTIYF. CDR3 sequence (DNA): TGCGCCAGCAGCTTGGCCCCCGGCTCTGGAAACACCATATATTTT.

The chain recombines TRBV9 with TRBJ1-2; D gene ambiguous. Per germline, CDR1 SGDLS and CDR2 YYNGEE. Trimming stripped 4 bases from V and 4 bases from J, with 8 bases between. The CDR3 runs to 12 residues. This CDR3 is CASSNAGYGYTF. The CDR3 DNA reads as TGTGCCAGCAGCAACGCTGGCTATGGCTACACCTTC.

As to this clone: At the DNA level, this CDR3 is encoded by other sequences in the same sample as well. The chain combines TRBV2 with TRBJ2-2; D gene unclear. CDR3 length equals 11 residues. The ends were cut back, 6 bases at V and 7 bases at J, with 6 bases in the middle. Germline CDR1 is SNHLY and CDR2 is FYNNEI. The chain's CDR3 is CASRSGGELFF. Here the CDR3 DNA reads TGTGCCAGCAGATCCGGCGGGGAGCTGTTTTTT.

V is TRBV27 and J is TRBJ1-2; D may be TRBD1 (6 bases). CDR3 length equals 15 residues. V shed 2 bases and J shed 2 bases, with 12 bases lying between them. CDR1 MNHEY and CDR2 SMNVEV come from the germline V gene (reference sequence). The CDR3 bases are TGTGCCAGCAGTTTAAGACCAGGGGAGAACTATGGCTACACCTTC. Its protein product is CASSLRPGENYGYTF.

This clone was recorded a few times. CDR3 residues: CASSLYRGNQPQHF. In nucleotides, the CDR3 is TGTGCCAGCAGTTTATACAGGGGCAATCAGCCCCAGCATTTT. V gene TRBV28 combines with J gene TRBJ1-5; maybe TRBD1 (6 bases). V lost 1 base, J lost 2 bases, and 6 bases lay in between. The CDR3 runs 14 residues. Germline V gives CDR1 MDHEN, CDR2 SYDVKM.

This chain joins TRBV9 and TRBJ1-2; D unclear. CDR3 length: 15 amino acids. Germline V gene data show CDR1 as SGDLS and CDR2 as YYNGEE. Trimming stripped 0 bases from V and 6 bases from J, with 15 bases between. CDR3 loop: CASSVGGSRGDGYTF. CDR3 in DNA: TGTGCCAGCAGCGTAGGCGGCAGCCGTGGCGATGGCTACACCTTC.

The J gene is TRBJ1-2, the V gene TRBV6-5; D is possibly TRBD1 (5 bases). Germline CDR1 MNHEY, CDR2 SVGAGI. V gave up 5 bases and J gave up 5 bases, with 12 bases separating them. CDR3 size: 13 residues. The CDR3 sequence is CASSLRGGYGYTF. The DNA of the CDR3 is TGTGCCAGCAGTCTAAGGGGCGGATATGGCTACACCTTC.

In nucleotides, the CDR3 is TGTGCCAGCAGCCAAGTCACGGGAGCCACAGATACGCAGTATTTT. Protein sequence: CASSQVTGATDTQYF. The chain uses TRBV4-2 and TRBJ2-3; D perhaps matches TRBD2 (6 bases). Germline V gives CDR1 LGHNA, CDR2 YNFKEQ. V was clipped by 1 base and J by 2 bases, with 10 bases between them. The CDR3 is made up of 15 amino acids.

As concerns this clone: Additional DNA sequences in this sample encode the identical CDR3. The chain combines TRBV18 with TRBJ1-1; 8 positions match TRBD1. Looked up from germline, CDR1 is KGHSH and CDR2 is LQKENI. V was clipped by 5 bases and J by 1 base; unmatched bases: 3. The CDR3 contains 14 residues. As DNA, the CDR3 is TGTGCCAGCTCAACGGACAGGGCGAACACTGAAGCTTTCTTT. Protein: CASSTDRANTEAFF.

The chain recombines TRBV28 with TRBJ2-7; 8 bases match TRBD2. The CDR3 length is 15 residues. Germline trimming cut 4 bases from V and 9 bases from J; bases unmatched to any gene: 14. The germline gives CDR1 MDHEN, CDR2 SYDVKM. The CDR3 DNA reads as TGTGCCAGCAGTTCGACTAGCGCACTTCTACGAGGGCAGTACTTC. This translates into CASSSTSALLRGQYF.

V gene TRBV9 combines with J gene TRBJ2-1; possibly TRBD2 for D (5 bases). CDR3 length equals 15 residues. The germline gives CDR1 SGDLS, CDR2 YYNGEE. Deletions cut 0 bases from V and 6 bases from J, with 13 bases between. Here the CDR3 reads CASSVGPGLSNEQFF. CDR3 in DNA: TGTGCCAGCAGCGTAGGCCCTGGACTGAGCAATGAGCAGTTCTTC.

This sequence joins TRBV5-4 and TRBJ2-7, with D tentatively TRBD1 (6 bases). The V and J ends lost 4 bases and 2 bases respectively, with 13 bases between them. In germline, CDR1 is SGHNT, CDR2 YYREEE (reference sequence). The CDR3 totals 14 residues. CDR3 DNA: TGTGCCAGCAGCCAACAGGGATACCCCTACGAGCAGTACTTC. Its translation is CASSQQGYPYEQYF.

As regards this clone: At one end the junction does not follow the germline gene, possibly because of a read error. The chain uses TRBV7-2 and TRBJ2-7; 11 nucleotides align to TRBD1. Germline lookup yields CDR1 SGHTA and CDR2 FQGNSA. The CDR3 covers 11 residues. The CDR3 is CASSGGTGGSF. DNA of the CDR3: TGTGCCAGCAGCGGAGGGACAGGGGGGTCCTTC.

This chain connects TRBV29-1 to TRBJ1-2, with TRBD1 as a possible D gene (5 bases). Germline V gene data show CDR1 as SQVTM and CDR2 as ANQGSEA. There are 11 residues in the CDR3. With 5 bases removed from V and 6 bases from J, the gap between germline ends came to 10 bases. The CDR3 spells CSVRQYNGYTF. The CDR3 DNA is TGCAGCGTTCGACAGTACAATGGCTACACCTTC.

The chain links TRBV18 to TRBJ2-1, with 14 bases fitting TRBD2. CDR3 length: 15 amino acids. CDR1 is KGHSH, CDR2 LQKENI, per germline. V gave up 1 base and J gave up 10 bases; unmatched junction bases: 3. CDR3 in DNA: TGTGCCAGCTCACCACTGGGACTAGCGGGAGTGGAGCAGTTCTTC. Protein: CASSPLGLAGVEQFF.

This rearrangement joins TRBV7-3 to TRBJ2-1, with D perhaps matching TRBD2 (6 bases). Germline V CDR1 and CDR2: SGHTA, FQGTGA. Trimming pared 5 bases from V and 6 bases from J, leaving 17 bases between. There are 15 residues in the CDR3. In DNA form, the CDR3 reads TGTGCCAGCAGCCCGGAGGGGAGATCTACCAATGAGCAGTTCTTC. Protein: CASSPEGRSTNEQFF. The full variable domain, completed using reference TRBV7-3 and TRBJ2-1, is GAGVSQTPSNKVTEKGKYVELRCDPISGHTALYWYRQSLGQGPEFLIYFQGTGAADDSGLPNDRFFAVRPEGSVSTLKIQRTERGDSAVYLCASSPEGRSTNEQFFGPGTRLTVL.

The chain links TRBV7-8 to TRBJ2-5, with 12 bases identical to TRBD2. Germline trimming cut 4 bases from V and 4 bases from J; bases unmatched to any gene: 7. Germline lookup yields CDR1 SGHVS and CDR2 FQNEAQ. This CDR3 has 16 amino acids. Here the CDR3 DNA reads TGTGCCAGCAGCTCCGGACTAGCGGGGCAGAGAGAGACCCAGTACTTC. Translating it yields CASSSGLAGQRETQYF.

As to this clone: Other DNA sequences in this specimen translate into the identical CDR3. The V gene is TRBV6-6, the J gene TRBJ1-5; D is possibly TRBD1 (5 bases). CDR3 size: 13 residues. The ends were cut back, 4 bases at V and 4 bases at J, with 8 bases in the middle. The germline CDR1 and CDR2 sequences are MNHNY and SVGAGI (reference sequence). This CDR3 reads CASSSDRNQPQHF. The DNA of the CDR3 is TGTGCCAGCAGTTCCGACAGAAATCAGCCCCAGCATTTT.

The rearrangement joins TRBV28 to TRBJ2-5; unclear D gene. Germline values: CDR1 MDHEN, CDR2 SYDVKM. The CDR3 loop spans 12 amino acids. Trimming left V 10 bases short and J 1 base short, with 10 bases between. This CDR3 reads CATLGFQETQYF. The CDR3, as DNA: TGTGCCACGCTGGGGTTCCAAGAGACCCAGTACTTC. Based on the CDR3 plus reference TRBV28 and TRBJ2-5, the full variable domain is DVKVTQSSRYLVKRTGEKVFLECVQDMDHENMFWYRQDPGLGLRLIYFSYDVKMKEKGDIPEGYSVSREKKERFSLILESASTNQTSMYLCATLGFQETQYFGPGTRLLVL.

This chain links TRBV28 with TRBJ2-3; D unresolved. Germline V gene sequence: CDR1 MDHEN, CDR2 SYDVKM. Trimming took 1 base from V and 0 from J, leaving 11 bases between them. The CDR3 has 16 amino acids. CDR3 nucleotide sequence: TGTGCCAGCAGTTTATTTGGCAGCGCTAGCACAGATACGCAGTATTTT. It translates to CASSLFGSASTDTQYF.

Of note for this clone: The same CDR3 is also encoded by other DNA sequences in this sample. The J gene is TRBJ2-7, the V gene TRBV9; 7 bases match TRBD1. Per the germline V gene, CDR1 is SGDLS and CDR2 is YYNGEE. V lost 0 bases to trimming and J lost 4 bases; unmatched junction nucleotides: 4. The CDR3 length is 14 residues. CDR3 coding DNA: TGTGCCAGCAGCGTAGCACAGGGGCCTTACGAGCAGTACTTC. It is translated as CASSVAQGPYEQYF.

The genes are TRBV18 and TRBJ2-4; 8 bases match TRBD2. Trimming took 2 bases from V and 0 from J; bases not matched to a gene: 9. This CDR3 region has 18 residues. Germline V gene data show CDR1 as KGHSH and CDR2 as LQKENI. CDR3 nucleotide sequence: TGTGCCAGCTCACCATCAGCGGGAGATCGTCTAGCCAAAAACATTCAGTACTTC. This gives the protein CASSPSAGDRLAKNIQYF. The full variable domain, its missing parts supplied by reference TRBV18 and TRBJ2-4, is NAGVMQNPRHLVRRRGQEARLRCSPMKGHSHVYWYRQLPEEGLKFMVYLQKENIIDESGMPKERFSAEFPKEGPSILRIQQVVRGDSAAYFCASSPSAGDRLAKNIQYFGAGTRLSVL.